This TCR beta chain is from a study of T cells in Graves' hyperthyroidism and ophthalmopathy. Amplified regions were TCR beta CDR3 sequences from RNA transcripts. A set of HTBI primers served as the primers for a first-round RT-PCR of the TCR CDR3. TCRdb processed the multiplex PCR reads anew with MiXCR; each CDR3 protein has one entry. The sample yields about 610,000 distinct CDR3 sequences, 16% seen once. This clonotype was observed at least ten times. Its antigen remains unidentified. Study results and limitations: Most thyroid clonotypes with frequency above 0.001 were detected in blood.

Subjects with ophthalmopathy showed a Clinical Activity Score no lower than 3, a NOSPECS grade no lower than 4, and a duration shorter than 3 months. V dropped 10 bases and J dropped 10; count of bases not matched to a gene: 12. CDR1 is MNHNS and CDR2 is SASEGT in the germline V gene. The CDR3 contains 13 residues. This TCR derives from a woman aged 40 to 49 with Graves' ophthalmopathy. What was sequenced was blood. V and J are TRBV6-1 and TRBJ2-5; 10 bases match TRBD2. The CDR3 coding sequence is TGTGCCACCCGGGATAGCGGGAGGAGTGGCCAGTACTTC. This translates into CATRDSGRSGQYF.